This T cell receptor beta chain was recorded in a study of CD8 T cells in Susac syndrome. J gave up 1 base and V 5 bases, and 5 bases lay outside the gene matches. The CDR3 length is 14 residues. Per germline, CDR1 DFQATT and CDR2 SNEGSKA (reference sequence). Findings and limits, study-wide: As acknowledged by the study, its TCR sequencing and HLA analysis included a relatively small number of individuals.

With random hexamers, reverse transcription was performed on roughly 0.5 to 1 ug of RNA. Amplification of TCR beta CDR3 spanned 54 Vbeta and 13 Jbeta via immunoSEQ multiplex PCR. One entry per CDR3 protein results from TCRdb running MiXCR on the immunoSEQ multiplex PCR reads. The repertoire has just over 150,000 distinct CDR3 sequences, around 95% of them found once; the top ten carry 0.13% to 0.15%. Points on this clonotype: Its antigen is currently unknown.

TCR beta was sequenced from blood CD8+ and CD4+ T cells. TEMRA cells were FACS-enriched, while CD8+ and CD4+ T cells were negatively isolated. This TCR derives from a human donor with multiple sclerosis. The source material was CD8+ T cells from PBMCs. The chain couples TRBV20-1 to TRBJ1-2; 9 bases map to TRBD1. The CDR3 here is CSASGQGYNYGYTF. CDR3 in DNA: TGCAGTGCTTCGGGACAGGGATATAACTATGGCTACACCTTC.